Listed below are T cell receptor beta chains from one sample, sequenced in a study of CD8 T cells in Susac syndrome. MiXCR was run by TCRdb on the immunoSEQ multiplex PCR reads, yielding one entry per CDR3 protein. The sample contains some 120,000 distinct CDR3 sequences, nearly 95% of which appear only once. The sample was CD4+ T cells from PBMCs. The receptors were gathered from a human donor in good health. Both conserved end residues are part of each CDR3. The D gene is left open where the match is weak. The size of a clone is reported for some rows only, either as once, few or many, or as a class for expanded clones.

abundance: -; d_gene: -; j_gene: TRBJ2-6; v_gene: TRBV6-5; CDR3nt: TGTGCCAGCAGTTACTCGATAGCCTGGGGCCAGGGCGCTGGGGCCAACGTCCTGACTTTC; CDR3aa: CASSYSIAWGQGAGANVLTF
abundance: -; d_gene: TRBD2; j_gene: TRBJ2-3; v_gene: TRBV15; CDR3nt: TGTGCCACCGGCGGGGGAACAGATACGCAGTATTTT; CDR3aa: CATGGGTDTQYF
abundance: -; d_gene: TRBD1; j_gene: TRBJ1-1; v_gene: TRBV3-1; CDR3nt: TGTGCCAGCAGCCAGCTGACAGGGCAGGGGAAAGCTTTCTTT; CDR3aa: CASSQLTGQGKAFF
abundance: once; d_gene: -; j_gene: TRBJ1-4; v_gene: TRBV29-1; CDR3nt: TGCAGCGCCGGGGACAAGGCAACTAATGAAAAACTGTTTTTT; CDR3aa: CSAGDKATNEKLFF
abundance: -; d_gene: -; j_gene: TRBJ2-2; v_gene: TRBV4-2; CDR3nt: TGTGCCAGCAGCCCAGTCAGCGGGGAGCTGTTTTTT; CDR3aa: CASSPVSGELFF
abundance: -; d_gene: -; j_gene: TRBJ1-2; v_gene: TRBV5-1; CDR3nt: TGCGCCAGCAGCTTGTCGGGATCCAACTATGGCTACACCTTC; CDR3aa: CASSLSGSNYGYTF
abundance: once; d_gene: -; j_gene: TRBJ2-5; v_gene: TRBV30; CDR3nt: TGTGCCTCACACCGGGACCTAGAGACCCAGTACTTC; CDR3aa: CASHRDLETQYF
abundance: -; d_gene: -; j_gene: TRBJ2-3; v_gene: TRBV7-2; CDR3nt: TGTGCCAGCAGCTTAAACGGATTCACAGATACGCAGTATTTT; CDR3aa: CASSLNGFTDTQYF
abundance: -; d_gene: -; j_gene: TRBJ1-2; v_gene: TRBV5-6; CDR3nt: TGTGCCAGCAGCCCACTCGAGGGCTATGGCTACACCTTC; CDR3aa: CASSPLEGYGYTF
abundance: -; d_gene: TRBD1; j_gene: TRBJ2-6; v_gene: TRBV12-3/TRBV12-4; CDR3nt: TGTGCCAGCAGTTTAACAGGGGCGCCTGGGGCCAACGTCCTGACTTTC; CDR3aa: CASSLTGAPGANVLTF
abundance: -; d_gene: -; j_gene: TRBJ1-2; v_gene: TRBV20-1; CDR3nt: TGCAGTGCTAGAGATGGACGGACACTGAACTATGGCTACACCTTC; CDR3aa: CSARDGRTLNYGYTF
abundance: -; d_gene: -; j_gene: TRBJ1-1; v_gene: TRBV29-1; CDR3nt: TGCAGCGTTGACCGGCGCACTGAAGCTTTCTTT; CDR3aa: CSVDRRTEAFF
abundance: once; d_gene: -; j_gene: TRBJ2-2; v_gene: TRBV27; CDR3nt: TGTGCCAGCTCGGTTGAAGGCACCGGGGAGCTGTTTTTT; CDR3aa: CASSVEGTGELFF
abundance: -; d_gene: -; j_gene: TRBJ2-7; v_gene: TRBV28; CDR3nt: TGTGCCAGCAGTTCCTCGGGAGTATCTGGGGGAGTCTCCTACGAGCAGTACTTC; CDR3aa: CASSSSGVSGGVSYEQYF
abundance: -; d_gene: -; j_gene: TRBJ1-6; v_gene: TRBV3-1; CDR3nt: TGTGCCAGCAGCCAAGTCGGCGGTTCACCCCTCCACTTT; CDR3aa: CASSQVGGSPLHF
abundance: once; d_gene: -; j_gene: TRBJ1-5; v_gene: TRBV19; CDR3nt: TGTGCCAGTAGTGACGGCGGCTCACGAGGCAATCAGCCCCAGCATTTT; CDR3aa: CASSDGGSRGNQPQHF
abundance: -; d_gene: -; j_gene: TRBJ1-3; v_gene: TRBV29-1; CDR3nt: TGCAGCGTTGAACAGCTTGGAAACACCATATATTTT; CDR3aa: CSVEQLGNTIYF
abundance: -; d_gene: -; j_gene: TRBJ1-2; v_gene: TRBV4-2; CDR3nt: TGTGCCAGCAGCCAAGAACCCAGGGCGGACTATGGCTACACCTTC; CDR3aa: CASSQEPRADYGYTF
abundance: -; d_gene: -; j_gene: TRBJ2-2; v_gene: TRBV29-1; CDR3nt: TGCAGCGTTGGACAGGCGAACACCGGGGAGCTGTTTTTT; CDR3aa: CSVGQANTGELFF
abundance: -; d_gene: TRBD2; j_gene: TRBJ2-2; v_gene: TRBV5-1; CDR3nt: TGCGCCAGCAGCTTGGCTTCGCTAGCGGAAAACACCGGGGAGCTGTTTTTT; CDR3aa: CASSLASLAENTGELFF
abundance: -; d_gene: TRBD1; j_gene: TRBJ1-5; v_gene: TRBV28; CDR3nt: TGTGCCACACGGGGACAGGGGGCCCATCAGCCCCAGCATTTT; CDR3aa: CATRGQGAHQPQHF
abundance: -; d_gene: -; j_gene: TRBJ2-7; v_gene: TRBV18; CDR3nt: TGTGCCAGCTCACCCCGGACTACCTACGAGCAGTACTTC; CDR3aa: CASSPRTTYEQYF
abundance: -; d_gene: -; j_gene: TRBJ1-1; v_gene: TRBV18; CDR3nt: TGTGCCAGCTCACCACTTGGGCGGAACACTGAAGCTTTCTTT; CDR3aa: CASSPLGRNTEAFF
abundance: -; d_gene: TRBD1; j_gene: TRBJ1-4; v_gene: TRBV7-2; CDR3nt: TGTGCCAGCAGCTTATCCAGGGGGGGTGAAAAACTGTTTTTT; CDR3aa: CASSLSRGGEKLFF
abundance: -; d_gene: -; j_gene: TRBJ2-7; v_gene: TRBV5-1; CDR3nt: TGCGCCAGCAGCTTGCTCTCCGGCGGCTACGAGCAGTACTTC; CDR3aa: CASSLLSGGYEQYF
abundance: -; d_gene: -; j_gene: TRBJ2-7; v_gene: TRBV27; CDR3nt: TGTGCCAGCAGTGCGCGGGGTCTCTACGAGCAGTACTTC; CDR3aa: CASSARGLYEQYF
abundance: -; d_gene: -; j_gene: TRBJ2-7; v_gene: TRBV21-1; CDR3nt: TGTGCCAGCAGCTCAAAGCCCCGGGCCTCAGGGCAAGAGCAGTACTTC; CDR3aa: CASSSKPRASGQEQYF
abundance: -; d_gene: -; j_gene: TRBJ2-2; v_gene: TRBV6-5; CDR3nt: TGTGCCAGCAGTTACATGACAGTTAACACCGGGGAGCTGTTTTTT; CDR3aa: CASSYMTVNTGELFF
abundance: -; d_gene: -; j_gene: TRBJ2-2; v_gene: TRBV18; CDR3nt: TGTGCCAGCTCGACCGAGACAGTGAACACCGGGGAGCTGTTTTTT; CDR3aa: CASSTETVNTGELFF
abundance: -; d_gene: TRBD2; j_gene: TRBJ2-1; v_gene: TRBV7-2; CDR3nt: TGTGCCAGCAGCTTACCATCCGCGGGGGGTGAGCAGTTCTTC; CDR3aa: CASSLPSAGGEQFF
abundance: -; d_gene: -; j_gene: TRBJ1-2; v_gene: TRBV18; CDR3nt: TGTGCCAGCTCACCGGAGCATGGCTATGGCTACACCTTC; CDR3aa: CASSPEHGYGYTF
abundance: -; d_gene: -; j_gene: TRBJ1-5; v_gene: TRBV6-6; CDR3nt: TGTGCCAGCAGCCAGGGAGCGAGAGGGCAGCCCCAGCATTTT; CDR3aa: CASSQGARGQPQHF
abundance: -; d_gene: TRBD1; j_gene: TRBJ1-1; v_gene: TRBV4-1; CDR3nt: TGCGGGAGCACAGGGGGCGCGTTGAGTGAAGCTTTCTTT; CDR3aa: CGSTGGALSEAFF
abundance: -; d_gene: -; j_gene: TRBJ1-5; v_gene: TRBV18; CDR3nt: TGTGCCAGCTCACCTGAGCTAGATCAGCCCCAGCATTTT; CDR3aa: CASSPELDQPQHF
abundance: -; d_gene: -; j_gene: TRBJ2-7; v_gene: TRBV7-2; CDR3nt: TGTGCCAGCAGTCCCGGACGGTTTTACGAGCAGTACTTC; CDR3aa: CASSPGRFYEQYF
abundance: -; d_gene: -; j_gene: TRBJ2-4; v_gene: TRBV4-1; CDR3nt: TGCGCCAGCAGCCAAGATAGGCGGGCAGGGTGGGACATTCAGTACTTC; CDR3aa: CASSQDRRAGWDIQYF
abundance: -; d_gene: TRBD1; j_gene: TRBJ2-7; v_gene: TRBV7-2; CDR3nt: TGTGCCAGCAGCTTACCGGCCGGGACAGGGTTCTACGAGCAGTACTTC; CDR3aa: CASSLPAGTGFYEQYF
abundance: -; d_gene: -; j_gene: TRBJ2-1; v_gene: TRBV29-1; CDR3nt: TGCAGCGTTGAAGCGCTAAGCTCCTACAATGAGCAGTTCTTC; CDR3aa: CSVEALSSYNEQFF
abundance: -; d_gene: -; j_gene: TRBJ1-2; v_gene: TRBV12-3/TRBV12-4; CDR3nt: TGTGCCAGCAGTTTGGGGGTTTGGGGCTACACCTTC; CDR3aa: CASSLGVWGYTF
abundance: -; d_gene: -; j_gene: TRBJ1-1; v_gene: TRBV11-2; CDR3nt: TGTGCCAGCAGCTCCGACTTGAACACTGAAGCTTTCTTT; CDR3aa: CASSSDLNTEAFF
abundance: -; d_gene: -; j_gene: TRBJ2-3; v_gene: TRBV5-1; CDR3nt: TGCGCCAGCAGTTTCATCACCACAGATACGCAGTATTTT; CDR3aa: CASSFITTDTQYF
abundance: -; d_gene: -; j_gene: TRBJ2-7; v_gene: TRBV7-2; CDR3nt: TGTGCCAGCAGCACAACGGGACAATCCTACGAGCAGTACTTC; CDR3aa: CASSTTGQSYEQYF
abundance: -; d_gene: TRBD1; j_gene: TRBJ2-7; v_gene: TRBV5-1; CDR3nt: TGCGCCAGCAGCTCGGGACAGTTTCGCTACGAGCAGTACTTC; CDR3aa: CASSSGQFRYEQYF
abundance: -; d_gene: TRBD1; j_gene: TRBJ2-5; v_gene: TRBV10-3; CDR3nt: TGTGCCACGCATGAGTCAGGGGGTTCAGGAGAGACCCAGTACTTC; CDR3aa: CATHESGGSGETQYF
abundance: -; d_gene: -; j_gene: TRBJ1-1; v_gene: TRBV12-3/TRBV12-4; CDR3nt: TGTGCCAGCAATAGGAGAGACACTGAAGCTTTCTTT; CDR3aa: CASNRRDTEAFF
abundance: -; d_gene: TRBD2; j_gene: TRBJ2-1; v_gene: TRBV28; CDR3nt: TGTGCCAGCAGTTTAGCAGGAGCTAGCGGTTACAATGAGCAGTTCTTC; CDR3aa: CASSLAGASGYNEQFF
abundance: -; d_gene: -; j_gene: TRBJ2-5; v_gene: TRBV3-1; CDR3nt: TGTGCCAGCAGCCTCGGGACCGCAAATGGAGAGACCCAGTACTTC; CDR3aa: CASSLGTANGETQYF
abundance: -; d_gene: TRBD1; j_gene: TRBJ2-5; v_gene: TRBV14; CDR3nt: TGTGCCAGCAGCCAAGCGGCAGGGGGCTTCGTGGCCCAGTACTTC; CDR3aa: CASSQAAGGFVAQYF
abundance: -; d_gene: -; j_gene: TRBJ1-1; v_gene: TRBV30; CDR3nt: TGTGCCTGGAGCGAAAACAGGGTCACTGAAGCTTTCTTT; CDR3aa: CAWSENRVTEAFF
abundance: -; d_gene: TRBD2; j_gene: TRBJ2-4; v_gene: TRBV29-1; CDR3nt: TGCAGCGCCCTCGCGGGGGGGGGCAAAAACATTCAGTACTTC; CDR3aa: CSALAGGGKNIQYF